This is a list of T cell receptor beta chains from one sample in a study of T cells after yellow fever vaccination. TCRdb recomputed calls from the 5' RACE reads with MiXCR, one row per CDR3 protein. The sample contains approximately 510,000 distinct CDR3 sequences, 21% of which appear only once. The material sequenced was PBMCs, taken less than 25 days after the first yellow fever vaccination. These receptors all stem from a young man who received the YFV17D yellow fever vaccine. Each CDR3 is given with its conserved first and last residue. Fields, in order: clone size, V gene, J gene, D gene, CDR3 protein, CDR3 DNA. D genes are given only for firm matches. Rows may omit the clone size; those that give it use once, few, many or a size class.

-,TRBV15,TRBJ2-3,TRBD1,CATSSWTGPLSTDTQYF,TGTGCCACCAGCAGTTGGACAGGGCCGCTTAGCACAGATACGCAGTATTTT
few,TRBV6-5,TRBJ1-5,TRBD1,CASGSGGNQPQHF,TGTGCCAGCGGGTCAGGGGGGAATCAGCCCCAGCATTTT
few,TRBV6-1,TRBJ2-2,-,CASNAARVRGTGELFF,TGTGCCAGCAACGCGGCCCGTGTAAGGGGTACCGGGGAGCTGTTTTTT
-,TRBV7-9,TRBJ1-1,-,CASSPPGTTEAFF,TGTGCCAGCAGCCCACCCGGGACCACTGAAGCTTTCTTT
few,TRBV7-2,TRBJ2-7,-,CASSPGPVTQGSYEQYF,TGTGCCAGCAGCCCCGGGCCTGTTACGCAGGGTAGCTACGAGCAGTACTTC
-,TRBV19,TRBJ1-1,-,CASSKDRLNTEAFF,TGTGCCAGTAGTAAAGACAGGTTGAACACTGAAGCTTTCTTT
few,TRBV12-3/TRBV12-4,TRBJ2-5,-,CASAFRQTGTQYF,TGTGCCAGCGCATTCAGGCAGACGGGGACCCAGTACTTC
many,TRBV5-1,TRBJ2-7,TRBD1,CASSPRDRGGEQYF,TGCGCCAGCAGCCCACGGGACAGGGGAGGCGAGCAGTACTTC
-,TRBV6-5,TRBJ2-1,-,CASSYSPGAYNEQFF,TGTGCCAGCAGTTACTCACCGGGGGCCTACAATGAGCAGTTCTTC
-,TRBV7-8,TRBJ1-1,-,CASSLNGGDTEAFF,TGTGCCAGCAGCTTAAACGGGGGAGACACTGAAGCTTTCTTT
many,TRBV4-3,TRBJ2-3,TRBD1,CASSLQGNTADTQYF,TGCGCCAGCAGCCTACAGGGGAATACAGCAGATACGCAGTATTTT
-,TRBV3-1,TRBJ2-7,TRBD2,CASSQPGLADEQYF,TGTGCCAGCAGCCAGCCGGGACTAGCGGACGAGCAGTACTTC
few,TRBV20-1,TRBJ1-2,-,CSARAGFSYGYTF,TGCAGTGCTAGGGCGGGGTTCAGCTATGGCTACACCTTC
-,TRBV5-4,TRBJ1-2,-,CASSLTQNGYTF,TGTGCCAGCAGCTTGACGCAGAATGGCTACACCTTC
few,TRBV4-2,TRBJ1-5,-,CASSQDPQESNQPQHF,TGTGCCAGCAGCCAAGATCCGCAGGAATCAAATCAGCCCCAGCATTTT
-,TRBV9,TRBJ1-3,TRBD1,CASSVTGTGSRSGNTIYF,TGTGCCAGCAGCGTGACCGGGACAGGGAGTAGATCTGGAAACACCATATATTTT
-,TRBV5-5,TRBJ1-4,TRBD1,CASRPGTGEKLFF,TGTGCCAGCAGGCCCGGGACAGGGGAAAAACTGTTTTTT
many,TRBV20-1,TRBJ1-5,-,CSAIRAWNQPQHF,TGCAGTGCTATCAGGGCGTGGAATCAGCCCCAGCATTTT
few,TRBV18,TRBJ1-1,-,CASSPQPTGLAEAFF,TGTGCCAGCTCACCACAACCTACAGGACTCGCTGAAGCTTTCTTT
-,TRBV5-1,TRBJ2-7,TRBD1,CASSNRDRGSYEQYF,TGCGCCAGCAGCAACCGGGACAGGGGATCCTACGAGCAGTACTTC
few,TRBV6-1,TRBJ1-1,TRBD1,CASSRGKGQAGTEAFF,TGTGCCAGCAGTAGGGGGAAGGGACAGGCGGGCACTGAAGCTTTCTTT
-,TRBV7-7,TRBJ2-5,-,CASSLVLTEKETQYF,TGTGCTAGCAGCTTAGTACTGACTGAGAAAGAGACCCAGTACTTC
few,TRBV3-1,TRBJ1-4,-,CASSQDDRLLGEKLFF,TGTGCCAGCAGCCAAGACGACAGGCTCCTCGGGGAAAAACTGTTTTTT
few,TRBV7-8,TRBJ1-1,-,CASSLYRTLKGTEAFF,TGTGCCAGCAGCTTGTATAGAACGCTGAAGGGGACTGAAGCTTTCTTT
-,TRBV7-8,TRBJ2-1,TRBD2,CASSRGGVFYEQFF,TGTGCCAGCAGTCGGGGGGGCGTCTTTTATGAGCAGTTCTTC
-,TRBV28,TRBJ2-3,-,CASSLEGFGTDTQYF,TGTGCCAGCAGTTTGGAGGGATTTGGCACAGATACGCAGTATTTT
few,TRBV7-2,TRBJ1-1,-,CASSLWRGTAFF,TGTGCCAGCAGCTTATGGCGGGGAACCGCTTTCTTT
many,TRBV14,TRBJ2-7,-,CASSQLGYYEQYF,TGTGCCAGCAGCCAACTAGGTTACTACGAGCAGTACTTC
many,TRBV5-6,TRBJ2-2,TRBD1,CASRPGTGDTGELFF,TGTGCCAGCAGGCCCGGGACAGGGGACACCGGGGAGCTGTTTTTT
few,TRBV24-1,TRBJ2-1,-,CATGKKNNEQFF,TGTGCCACCGGGAAGAAGAACAATGAGCAGTTCTTC
-,TRBV7-9,TRBJ2-2,TRBD1,CASSVRTGVTGELFF,TGTGCCAGCAGCGTGCGGACAGGGGTCACCGGGGAGCTGTTTTTT
few,TRBV4-1,TRBJ2-3,TRBD2,CASSQVFIDGTSTYTQYF,TGCGCCAGCAGCCAAGTATTTATCGATGGGACTAGCACATATACGCAGTATTTT
many,TRBV20-1,TRBJ2-3,-,CSARDRGVTQYF,TGCAGTGCTAGAGACCGAGGCGTCACGCAGTATTTT
-,TRBV29-1,TRBJ1-2,TRBD1,CSVEGSLDREAGYTF,TGCAGCGTTGAGGGTTCCCTGGACAGGGAAGCTGGCTACACCTTC
few,TRBV27,TRBJ1-5,-,CASSSGLLQPQHF,TGTGCCAGCAGTTCCGGACTTCTTCAGCCCCAGCATTTT
few,TRBV20-1,TRBJ1-5,-,CSARVKGSNQPQHF,TGCAGTGCTAGAGTTAAAGGGAGCAATCAGCCCCAGCATTTT